This entry lists 5 T cell receptor beta chains sequenced from one sample in a study of blood T cell repertoires in COVID-19. The assay was immunoSEQ multiplex PCR, and TCRdb's table has in-frame clones only and misses some. The table records over 120,000 clones, approximately 89% of them present only once. Sequenced input: peripheral blood. The receptors originated from a human donor in a cohort sampled during active COVID-19.

The CDR3 sequence is CAIRQEDGYTF. CDR3 in DNA: TGTGCCATCAGACAGGAAGATGGCTACACCTTC. The chain uses TRBV7-3 and TRBJ1-2, with D possibly matching TRBD1 (6 bases). The CDR3 runs 11 residues. Trimming took 10 bases from V and 6 from J, leaving 12 bases between them. Germline CDR1 and CDR2: SGHTA and FQGTGA.

The chain recombines TRBV20-1 with TRBJ2-1, with 8 bases fitting TRBD2. Germline loops: CDR1 DFQATT, CDR2 SNEGSKA (reference sequence). The length of the CDR3 is 14 residues. V dropped 6 bases and J dropped 4; count of bases not matched to a gene: 8. The CDR3 loop is CSASRGGQYNEQFF. As DNA, the CDR3 is TGCAGTGCAAGTCGGGGGGGTCAGTACAATGAGCAGTTCTTC.

The CDR3 spells CASGVRGTDTQYF. The CDR3 nucleotides read TGCGCCAGCGGGGTCAGGGGGACGGATACGCAGTATTTT. The chain employs TRBV5-1 and TRBJ2-3, with TRBD1 matching 7 bases. Germline V gene data show CDR1 as SGHRS and CDR2 as YFSETQ. This CDR3 comprises 13 residues. Trimming removed 7 bases from V and 6 bases from J; junction bases left unmatched: 8.

This chain joins TRBV19 and TRBJ1-2, with D uncertain. The CDR3 sequence is 15 residues long. Germline V gene lookup returns CDR1 LNHDA and CDR2 SQIVND (reference sequence). V was trimmed by 3 bases and J by 6 bases, leaving 17 bases between them. The CDR3 protein is CASSIYMLGRDGYTF. CDR3 nucleotide sequence: TGTGCCAGTAGTATTTATATGCTAGGGAGAGATGGCTACACCTTC.

This clone has more than one count but fewer than ten. This rearrangement joins TRBV18 to TRBJ1-3, with 11 bases fitting TRBD1. J was trimmed by 4 bases and V by 5 bases; bases with no gene match: 1. The CDR3 runs to 14 residues. Germline V CDR1 and CDR2: KGHSH, LQKENI. CDR3 in DNA: TGTGCCAGCTCAGGACAGGGGGCCGGAAACACCATATATTTT. Protein product: CASSGQGAGNTIYF.